The clone carrying this T cell receptor beta chain was seen a few times. The data derive from a study of patients and donors after allogeneic stem cell transplantation. MiXCR was run by TCRdb on the RT-PCR reads, yielding one entry per CDR3 protein. The sample lists about 160,000 distinct CDR3 sequences; over 25% were seen once. The TCR was taken from a human donor who was either an allogeneic HSCT recipient or a stem cell or donor lymphocyte infusion donor (not recorded which). It is not recorded whose cells these are; they may come from a transplant donor. The specimen was blood, either unsorted or a sorted T cell fraction (not recorded which).

The CDR3 here is CASSLHRGDDEAFF. DNA for the CDR3: TGTGCCAGCAGTTTACACAGGGGGGACGATGAAGCTTTCTTT. V gene TRBV27 combines with J gene TRBJ1-1; TRBD1 matches 8 bases. V dropped 2 bases and J dropped 7; count of bases not matched to a gene: 6. From germline, CDR1 is MNHEY and CDR2 SMNVEV (reference sequence). The CDR3 sequence is 14 residues long.